Sequencing of this T cell receptor (beta chain) was carried out in a study of shared clonotypes between healthy human individuals. Germline V lookup: CDR1 SNHLY, CDR2 FYNNEI. The CDR3 consists of 15 residues. Losses at the gene ends were 6 bases for V and 6 bases for J; bases not matched to a gene: 7. Study-wide results and limits: When naive CD4 clonotypes were compared across several donors, about 5% were shared.

On this clone: No antigen is known for it.

A split of CD4+ cells into CD45RA+ naive and CD45RA-negative memory subsets was performed. Splitting of each subset's genomic DNA was done evenly across several immunoSEQ plates. The protocol was immunoSEQ multiplex PCR, while the TCRdb copy is restricted to in-frame clones and leaves out a portion. The profile covers roughly 2.2 million clones, with 85% to 95% appearing a single time and 0.37% taken by the ten largest. The J gene is TRBJ2-3, the V gene TRBV2; 12 bases map to TRBD2. The sequenced sample consisted of naive CD4+ T cells from PBMCs. Sample subset: CD45RA+ positively selected. The sequence came from a man in his late teens or twenties in good health. Some clones in this sample may be carry-over from other donors' samples. Here the CDR3 DNA reads TGTGCCAGCAGAATGACTAGCGGGAGAGGTGATACGCAGTATTTT. Amino acids: CASRMTSGRGDTQYF.